Sequencing of this T cell receptor beta chain was carried out in a study of T cell responses to AZD1222 COVID-19 vaccine. As concerns this clone: Its antigen is not known.

Study-level points and caveats: Within unmutated variant regions lay the reported targets of nearly half of spike-specific TCRs. The peak T cell response came first, and repertoires were sampled only after it. Mapped onto spike, vaccine-associated CD4 TCRs spanned it and were dominant at 160-218 and 743-854.

V was clipped by 3 bases and J by 4 bases; unmatched bases: 6. Germline CDR1 is SGDLS and CDR2 is YYNGEE. The CDR3 length is 14 residues. Sequencing used immunoSEQ multiplex PCR; TCRdb keeps in-frame clones, though not all of them. The sample comprises roughly 90,000 clones, 80% to 90% of which are singletons, and about 2.4% rests with the top ten. The specimen was peripheral blood, collected 28 days after the second AZD1222 dose. This TCR was recovered from an adult who received the AZD1222 COVID-19 vaccine. The rearrangement joins TRBV9 to TRBJ2-5, with 7 bases identical to TRBD2. The CDR3 loop reads CASSAGLTLETQYF. The CDR3 nucleotides are TGTGCCAGCAGCGCGGGACTAACCTTAGAGACCCAGTACTTC.